Sequencing of this T cell receptor beta chain was carried out in a study of regulatory T cells in long-lasting Graves disease. With 2 bases removed from V and 7 bases from J, the gap between germline ends came to 11 bases. This CDR3 is built from 13 residues. Looked up from germline, CDR1 is SGHAT and CDR2 is FQNNGV. The authors built TCR beta libraries using iRepertoire HTBI primers and Arm-PCR of CDR3 regions. In the original analysis: Among the samples, 60 or so TRBV and some 15 TRBJ segments were identified. TCRdb reanalysed the multiplex PCR reads using MiXCR and keeps one entry per CDR3 protein. TCRdb, not the authors, supplied the V and J calls. The repertoire holds around 510,000 distinct CDR3 sequences, less than 25% seen once, with over 7.5% in the top ten. With respect to this clonotype: Antigen: not known.

Regarding the study as a whole: Whereas 1,000 or so public clonotypes were shared by new patients, persistent patients shared more, at 2,741. Persistent cases favored TRBV28, TRBJ1-2 and TRBJ2-5.

Time point described: persistent/refractory GD, antithyroid drugs over 5 years with positive TRAb. Extracted PBMC RNA gave rise to the TCR library. The material was peripheral blood mononuclear cells (PBMCs), obtained when the disease was refractory, from a patient treated with antithyroid drugs. This chain joins TRBV11-2 and TRBJ1-1; no clear D. This TCR derives from a female donor with Graves disease. CDR3 DNA: TGTGCCAGCAGCTTAAGGGCGCCCCTTGAAGCTTTCTTT. It yields the protein CASSLRAPLEAFF.